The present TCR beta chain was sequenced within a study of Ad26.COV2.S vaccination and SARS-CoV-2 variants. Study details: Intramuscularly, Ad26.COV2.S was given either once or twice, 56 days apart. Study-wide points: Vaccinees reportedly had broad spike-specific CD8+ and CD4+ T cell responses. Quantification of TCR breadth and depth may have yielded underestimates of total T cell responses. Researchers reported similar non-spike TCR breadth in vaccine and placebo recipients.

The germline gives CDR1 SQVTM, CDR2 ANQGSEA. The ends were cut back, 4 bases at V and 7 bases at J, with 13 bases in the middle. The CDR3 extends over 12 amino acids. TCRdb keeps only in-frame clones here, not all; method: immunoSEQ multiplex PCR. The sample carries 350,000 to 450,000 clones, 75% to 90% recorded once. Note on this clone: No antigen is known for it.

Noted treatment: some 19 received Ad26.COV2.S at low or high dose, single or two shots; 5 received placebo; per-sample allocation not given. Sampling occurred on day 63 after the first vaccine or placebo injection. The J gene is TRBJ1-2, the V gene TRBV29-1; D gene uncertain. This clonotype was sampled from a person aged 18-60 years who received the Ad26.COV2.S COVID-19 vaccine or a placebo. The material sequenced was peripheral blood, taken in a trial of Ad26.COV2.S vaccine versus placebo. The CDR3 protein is CSVAFSESGYTF. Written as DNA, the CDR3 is TGCAGCGTTGCATTCTCGGAATCTGGCTACACCTTC.